This T cell receptor beta chain is from a study of cytomegalovirus exposure and HLA in healthy donors. The PCR made use of 60 Vbeta and 13 Jbeta primers. The method was immunoSEQ multiplex PCR; TCRdb's version includes in-frame clones alone and lacks a portion of them. The table records fewer than 200,000 clones, 83% of them present only once. Germline assignment: CDR1 MNHEY and CDR2 SVGAGI. Trimming removed 2 bases at V and 5 bases at J, with 12 bases between. This CDR3 is 14 amino acids long. This TCR derives from a man aged 40-55 years in good health and CMV-seropositive. Material: PBMCs. The chain combines TRBV6-5 with TRBJ2-5; tentatively, D is TRBD2 (5 bases). CDR3 nucleotide sequence: TGTGCCAGCAGTTACGCTCTGGGCGGGGAGACCCAGTACTTC. This translates into CASSYALGGETQYF.